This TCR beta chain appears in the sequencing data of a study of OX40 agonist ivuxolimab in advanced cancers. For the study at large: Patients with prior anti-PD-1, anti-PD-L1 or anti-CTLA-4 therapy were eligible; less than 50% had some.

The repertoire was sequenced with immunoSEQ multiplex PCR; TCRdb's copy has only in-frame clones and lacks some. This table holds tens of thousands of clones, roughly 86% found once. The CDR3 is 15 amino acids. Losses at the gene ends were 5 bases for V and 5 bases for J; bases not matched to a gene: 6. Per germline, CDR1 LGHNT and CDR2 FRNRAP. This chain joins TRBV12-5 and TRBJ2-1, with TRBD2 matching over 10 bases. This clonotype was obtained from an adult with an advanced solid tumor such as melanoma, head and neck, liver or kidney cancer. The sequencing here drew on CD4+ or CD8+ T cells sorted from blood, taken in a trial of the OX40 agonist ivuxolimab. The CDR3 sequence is CASGPRTSGNNEQFF. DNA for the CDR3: TGTGCTAGTGGTCCACGGACTAGCGGCAACAATGAGCAGTTCTTC. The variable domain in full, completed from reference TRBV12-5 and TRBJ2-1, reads DARVTQTPRHKVTEMGQEVTMRCQPILGHNTVFWYRQTMMQGLELLAYFRNRAPLDDSGMPKDRFSAEMPDATLATLKIQPSEPRDSAVYFCASGPRTSGNNEQFFGPGTRLTVL.